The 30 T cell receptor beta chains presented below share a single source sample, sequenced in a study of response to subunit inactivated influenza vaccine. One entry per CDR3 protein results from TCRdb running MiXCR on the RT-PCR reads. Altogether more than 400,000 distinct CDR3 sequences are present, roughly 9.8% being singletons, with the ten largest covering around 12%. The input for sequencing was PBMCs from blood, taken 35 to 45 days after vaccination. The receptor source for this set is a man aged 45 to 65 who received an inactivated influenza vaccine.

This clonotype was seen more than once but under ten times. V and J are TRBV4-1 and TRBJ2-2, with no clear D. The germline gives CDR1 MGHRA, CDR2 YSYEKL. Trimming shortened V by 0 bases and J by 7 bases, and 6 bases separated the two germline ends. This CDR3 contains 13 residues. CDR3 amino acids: CASSQDEIGELFF. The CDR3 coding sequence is TGCGCCAGCAGCCAAGATGAAATCGGGGAGCTGTTTTTT.

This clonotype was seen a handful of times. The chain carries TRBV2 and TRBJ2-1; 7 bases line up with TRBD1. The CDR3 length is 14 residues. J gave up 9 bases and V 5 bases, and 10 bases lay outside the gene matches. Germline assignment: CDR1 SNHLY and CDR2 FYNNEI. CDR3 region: CASSLGQRQGEQFF. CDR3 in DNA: TGTGCCAGCAGTTTGGGACAGCGCCAGGGTGAGCAGTTCTTC.

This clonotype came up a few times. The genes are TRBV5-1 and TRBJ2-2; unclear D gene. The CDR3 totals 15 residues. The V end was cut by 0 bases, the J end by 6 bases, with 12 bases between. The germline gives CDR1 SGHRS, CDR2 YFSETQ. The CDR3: CASSLGSEVAGELFF. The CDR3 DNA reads TGCGCCAGCAGCTTGGGCAGCGAGGTGGCCGGGGAGCTGTTTTTT.

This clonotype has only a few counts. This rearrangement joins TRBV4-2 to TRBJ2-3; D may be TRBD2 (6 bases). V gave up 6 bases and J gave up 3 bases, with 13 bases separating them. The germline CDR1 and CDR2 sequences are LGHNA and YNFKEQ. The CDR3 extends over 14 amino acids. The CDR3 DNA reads TGTGCCAGCAGTCGAACGGGAGAGACAGATACGCAGTATTTT. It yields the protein CASSRTGETDTQYF.

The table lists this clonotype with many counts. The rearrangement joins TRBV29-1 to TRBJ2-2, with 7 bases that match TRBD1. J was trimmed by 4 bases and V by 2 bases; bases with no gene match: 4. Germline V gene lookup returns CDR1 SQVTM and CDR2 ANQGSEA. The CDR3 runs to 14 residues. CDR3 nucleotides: TGCAGCGTTGAAAAGGGGGCTGGCACCGGGGAGCTGTTTTTT. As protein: CSVEKGAGTGELFF.

The CDR3 reads CATSDLSAGSNEQFF. DNA of the CDR3: TGTGCCACCAGTGATTTAAGCGCCGGGTCGAATGAGCAGTTCTTC. The V gene is TRBV24-1, the J gene TRBJ2-1; no clear D. CDR3 length equals 15 residues. Trimming left V 1 base short and J 7 bases short, with 13 bases between. Germline V CDR1 and CDR2: KGHDR, SFDVKD.

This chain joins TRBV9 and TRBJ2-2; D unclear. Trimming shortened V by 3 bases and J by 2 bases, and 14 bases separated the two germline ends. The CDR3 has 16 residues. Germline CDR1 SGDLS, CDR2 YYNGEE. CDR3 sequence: CASSETLVENTGELFF. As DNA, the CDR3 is TGTGCCAGCAGCGAGACCCTGGTGGAAAACACCGGGGAGCTGTTTTTT.

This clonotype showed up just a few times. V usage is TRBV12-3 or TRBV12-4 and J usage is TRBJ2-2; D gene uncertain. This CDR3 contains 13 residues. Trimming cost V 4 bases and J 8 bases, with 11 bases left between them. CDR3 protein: CASSSRAQGELFF. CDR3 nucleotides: TGTGCCAGCAGTTCCCGAGCTCAGGGGGAGCTGTTTTTT.

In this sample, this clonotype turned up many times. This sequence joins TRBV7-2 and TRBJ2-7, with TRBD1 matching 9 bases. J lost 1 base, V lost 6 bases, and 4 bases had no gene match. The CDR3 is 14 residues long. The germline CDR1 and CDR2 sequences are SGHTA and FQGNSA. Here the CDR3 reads CASRSGTGSYEQYF. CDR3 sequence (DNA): TGTGCCAGCAGATCCGGGACAGGGTCCTACGAGCAGTACTTC.

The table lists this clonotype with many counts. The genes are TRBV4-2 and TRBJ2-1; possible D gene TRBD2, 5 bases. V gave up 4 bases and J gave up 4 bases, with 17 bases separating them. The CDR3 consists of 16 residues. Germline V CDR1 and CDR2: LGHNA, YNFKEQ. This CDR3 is CASSPGVDPPYNEQFF. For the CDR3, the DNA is TGTGCCAGCAGCCCCGGGGTAGACCCTCCTTACAATGAGCAGTTCTTC.

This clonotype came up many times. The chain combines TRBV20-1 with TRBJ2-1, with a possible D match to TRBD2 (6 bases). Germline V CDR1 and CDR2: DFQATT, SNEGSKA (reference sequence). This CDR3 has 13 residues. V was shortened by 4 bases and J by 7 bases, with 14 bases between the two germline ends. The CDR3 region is CSAIPTRKNEQFF. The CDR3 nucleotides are TGCAGTGCTATACCGACTAGGAAGAATGAGCAGTTCTTC.

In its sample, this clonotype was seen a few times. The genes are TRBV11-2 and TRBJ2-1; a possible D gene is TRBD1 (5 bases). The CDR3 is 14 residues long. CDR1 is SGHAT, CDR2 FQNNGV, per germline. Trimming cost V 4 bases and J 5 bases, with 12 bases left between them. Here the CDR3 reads CASSWTGQDNEQFF. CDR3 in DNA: TGTGCCAGCAGCTGGACCGGACAAGACAATGAGCAGTTCTTC. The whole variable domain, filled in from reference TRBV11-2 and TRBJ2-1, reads EAGVAQSPRYKIIEKRQSVAFWCNPISGHATLYWYQQILGQGPKLLIQFQNNGVVDDSQLPKDRFSAERLKGVDSTLKIQPAKLEDSAVYLCASSWTGQDNEQFFGPGTRLTVL.

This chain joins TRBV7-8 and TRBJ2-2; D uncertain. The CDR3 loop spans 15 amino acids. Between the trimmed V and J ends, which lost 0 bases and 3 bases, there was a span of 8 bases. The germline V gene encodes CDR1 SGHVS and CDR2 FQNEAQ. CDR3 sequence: CASSLAISDTGELFF. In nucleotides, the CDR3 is TGTGCCAGCAGCTTAGCCATTAGTGACACCGGGGAGCTGTTTTTT.

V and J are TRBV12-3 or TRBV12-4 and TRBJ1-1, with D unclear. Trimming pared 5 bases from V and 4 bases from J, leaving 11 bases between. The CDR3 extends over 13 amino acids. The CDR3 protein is CASSMVVGTEAFF. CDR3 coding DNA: TGTGCCAGCAGTATGGTCGTAGGCACTGAAGCTTTCTTT.

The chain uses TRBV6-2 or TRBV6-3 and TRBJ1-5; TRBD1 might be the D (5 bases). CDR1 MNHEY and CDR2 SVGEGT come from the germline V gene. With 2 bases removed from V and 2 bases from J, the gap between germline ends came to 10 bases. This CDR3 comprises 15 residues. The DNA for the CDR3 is TGTGCCAGCAGTTACATGGGACCGGGCAATCAGCCCCAGCATTTT. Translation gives CASSYMGPGNQPQHF.

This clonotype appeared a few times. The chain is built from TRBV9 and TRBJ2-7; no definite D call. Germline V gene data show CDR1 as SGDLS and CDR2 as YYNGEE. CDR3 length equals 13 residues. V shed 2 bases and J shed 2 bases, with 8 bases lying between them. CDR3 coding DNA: TGTGCCAGCAGCGTTGGGAACGCCTACGAGCAGTACTTC. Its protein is CASSVGNAYEQYF. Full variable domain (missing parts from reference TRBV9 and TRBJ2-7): DSGVTQTPKHLITATGQRVTLRCSPRSGDLSVYWYQQSLDQGLQFLIQYYNGEERAKGNILERFSAQQFPDLHSELNLSSLELGDSALYFCASSVGNAYEQYFGPGTRLTVT.

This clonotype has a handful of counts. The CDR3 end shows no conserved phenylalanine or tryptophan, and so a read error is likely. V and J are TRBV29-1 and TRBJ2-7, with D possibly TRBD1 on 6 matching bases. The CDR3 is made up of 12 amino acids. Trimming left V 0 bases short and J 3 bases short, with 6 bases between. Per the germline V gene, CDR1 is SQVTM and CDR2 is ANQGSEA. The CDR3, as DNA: TGCAGCGTTGAAGACAGGGGCTACGAGCAGTACCTC. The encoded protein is CSVEDRGYEQYL.

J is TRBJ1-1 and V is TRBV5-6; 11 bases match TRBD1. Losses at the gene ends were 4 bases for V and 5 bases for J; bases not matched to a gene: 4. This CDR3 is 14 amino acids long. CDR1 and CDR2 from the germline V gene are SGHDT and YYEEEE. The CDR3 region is CASSARDRGTEAFF. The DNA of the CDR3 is TGTGCCAGCAGCGCCCGGGACAGGGGGACTGAAGCTTTCTTT.

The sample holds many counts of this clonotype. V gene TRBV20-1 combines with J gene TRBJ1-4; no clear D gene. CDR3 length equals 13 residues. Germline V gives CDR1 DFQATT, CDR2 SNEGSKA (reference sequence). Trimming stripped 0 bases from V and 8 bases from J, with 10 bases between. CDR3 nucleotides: TGCAGTGCTAGAGATCCCCCGGGAGAAAAACTGTTTTTT. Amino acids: CSARDPPGEKLFF.

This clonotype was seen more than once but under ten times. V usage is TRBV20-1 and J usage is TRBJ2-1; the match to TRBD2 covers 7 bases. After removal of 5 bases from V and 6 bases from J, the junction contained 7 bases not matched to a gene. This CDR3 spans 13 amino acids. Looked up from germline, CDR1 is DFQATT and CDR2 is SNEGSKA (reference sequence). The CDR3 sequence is CSALAGVINEQFF. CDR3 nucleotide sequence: TGCAGTGCTTTGGCGGGAGTGATCAATGAGCAGTTCTTC.

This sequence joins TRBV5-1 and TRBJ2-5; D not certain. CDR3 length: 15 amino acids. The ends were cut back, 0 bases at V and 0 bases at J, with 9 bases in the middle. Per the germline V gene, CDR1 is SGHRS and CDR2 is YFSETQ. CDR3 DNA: TGCGCCAGCAGCTTGGTGGCGTCGTACCAAGAGACCCAGTACTTC. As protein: CASSLVASYQETQYF.

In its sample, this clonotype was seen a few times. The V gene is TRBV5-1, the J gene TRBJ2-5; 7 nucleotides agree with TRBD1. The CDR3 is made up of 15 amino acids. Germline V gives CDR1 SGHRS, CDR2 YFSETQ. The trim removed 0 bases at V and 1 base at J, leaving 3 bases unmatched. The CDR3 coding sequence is TGCGCCAGCAGCTTGGTGGGACAGAGCCAAGAGACCCAGTACTTC. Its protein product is CASSLVGQSQETQYF.

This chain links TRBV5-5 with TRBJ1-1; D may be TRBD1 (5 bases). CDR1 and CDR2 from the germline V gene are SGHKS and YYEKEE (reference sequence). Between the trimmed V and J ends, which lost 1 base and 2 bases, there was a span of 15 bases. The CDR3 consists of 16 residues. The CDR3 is CASSLIWQGPNTEAFF. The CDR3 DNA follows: TGTGCCAGCAGCTTGATATGGCAGGGCCCTAACACTGAAGCTTTCTTT.

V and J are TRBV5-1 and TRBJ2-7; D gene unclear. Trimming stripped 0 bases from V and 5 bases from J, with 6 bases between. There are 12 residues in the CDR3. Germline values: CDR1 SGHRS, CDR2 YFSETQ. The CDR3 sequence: CASSLAAHEQYF. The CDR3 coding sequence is TGCGCCAGCAGCTTGGCCGCCCACGAGCAGTACTTC.

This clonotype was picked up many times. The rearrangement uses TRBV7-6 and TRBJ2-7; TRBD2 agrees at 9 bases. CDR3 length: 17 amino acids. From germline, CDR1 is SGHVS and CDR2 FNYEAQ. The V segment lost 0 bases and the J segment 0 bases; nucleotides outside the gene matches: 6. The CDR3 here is CASSLALGSGSSYEQYF. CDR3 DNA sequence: TGTGCCAGCAGCTTAGCGCTGGGTAGCGGGAGCTCCTACGAGCAGTACTTC.

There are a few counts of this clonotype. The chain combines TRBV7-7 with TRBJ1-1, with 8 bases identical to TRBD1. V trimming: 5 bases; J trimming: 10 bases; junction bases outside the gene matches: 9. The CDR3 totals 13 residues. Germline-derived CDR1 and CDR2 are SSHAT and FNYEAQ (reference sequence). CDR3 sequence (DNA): TGTGCCAGCAGCGCCGGACAGGGTTTCGCAGCTTTCTTT. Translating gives CASSAGQGFAAFF.

The CDR3 sequence is CASSSSGGNYGYTF. The DNA for the CDR3 is TGTGCCAGCAGCTCCTCGGGCGGTAACTATGGCTACACCTTC. The chain combines TRBV7-2 with TRBJ1-2; D gene ambiguous. Germline loops: CDR1 SGHTA, CDR2 FQGNSA. This CDR3 region has 14 residues. Trimming pared 4 bases from V and 1 base from J, leaving 10 bases between. Together with reference TRBV7-2 and TRBJ1-2, the CDR3 gives the full variable domain: GAGVSQSPSNKVTEKGKDVELRCDPISGHTALYWYRQSLGQGLEFLIYFQGNSAPDKSGLPSDRFSAERTGGSVSTLTIQRTQQEDSAVYLCASSSSGGNYGYTFGSGTRLTVV.

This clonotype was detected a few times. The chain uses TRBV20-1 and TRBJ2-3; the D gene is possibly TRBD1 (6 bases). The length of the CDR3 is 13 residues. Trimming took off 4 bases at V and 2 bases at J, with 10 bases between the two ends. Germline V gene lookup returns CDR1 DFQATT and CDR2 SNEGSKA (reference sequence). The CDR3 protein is CSAIQGYTDTQYF. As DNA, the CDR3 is TGCAGTGCTATACAGGGATACACAGATACGCAGTATTTT.

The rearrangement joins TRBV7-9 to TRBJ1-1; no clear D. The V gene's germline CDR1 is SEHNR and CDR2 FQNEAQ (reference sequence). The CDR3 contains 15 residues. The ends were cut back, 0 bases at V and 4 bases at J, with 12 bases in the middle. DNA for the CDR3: TGTGCCAGCAGCTTAGCGGGAGGGTTCGGCACTGAAGCTTTCTTT. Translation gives CASSLAGGFGTEAFF.

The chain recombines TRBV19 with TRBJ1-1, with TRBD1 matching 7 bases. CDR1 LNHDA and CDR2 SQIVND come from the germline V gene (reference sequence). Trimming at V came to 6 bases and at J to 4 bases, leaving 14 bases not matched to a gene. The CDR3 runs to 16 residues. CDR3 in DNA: TGTGCCAGTAGCATGGCTGGTATGACAGGGAGCACTGAAGCTTTCTTT. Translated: CASSMAGMTGSTEAFF. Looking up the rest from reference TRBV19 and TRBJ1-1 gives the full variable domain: DGGITQSPKYLFRKEGQNVTLSCEQNLNHDAMYWYRQDPGQGLRLIYYSQIVNDFQKGDIAEGYSVSREKKESFPLTVTSAQKNPTAFYLCASSMAGMTGSTEAFFGQGTRLTVV.